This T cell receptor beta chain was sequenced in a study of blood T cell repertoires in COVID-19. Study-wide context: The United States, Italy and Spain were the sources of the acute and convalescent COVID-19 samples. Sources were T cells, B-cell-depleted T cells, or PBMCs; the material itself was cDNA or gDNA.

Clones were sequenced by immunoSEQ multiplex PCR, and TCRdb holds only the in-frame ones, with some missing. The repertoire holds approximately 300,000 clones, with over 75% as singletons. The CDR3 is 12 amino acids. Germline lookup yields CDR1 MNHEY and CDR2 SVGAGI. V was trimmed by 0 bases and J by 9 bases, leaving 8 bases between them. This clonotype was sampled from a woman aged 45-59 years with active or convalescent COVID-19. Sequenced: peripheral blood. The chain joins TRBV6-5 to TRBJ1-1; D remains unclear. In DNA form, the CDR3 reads TGTGCCAGCAGTTACTCGACCGGGAAAGCTTTCTTT. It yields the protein CASSYSTGKAFF.